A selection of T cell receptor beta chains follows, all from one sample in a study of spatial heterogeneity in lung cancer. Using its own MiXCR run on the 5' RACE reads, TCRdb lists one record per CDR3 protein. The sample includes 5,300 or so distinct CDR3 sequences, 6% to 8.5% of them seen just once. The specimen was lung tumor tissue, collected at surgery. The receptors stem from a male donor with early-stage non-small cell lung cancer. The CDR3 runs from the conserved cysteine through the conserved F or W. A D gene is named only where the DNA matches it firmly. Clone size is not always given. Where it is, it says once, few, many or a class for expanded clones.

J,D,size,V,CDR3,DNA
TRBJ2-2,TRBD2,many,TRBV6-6,CASSPGTKNTGELFF,TGTGCCAGCAGCCCCGGGACTAAGAACACCGGGGAGCTGTTTTTT
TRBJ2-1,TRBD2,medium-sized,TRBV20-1,CSARDIAGVGNEQFF,TGCAGTGCTAGAGATATAGCGGGGGTGGGGAATGAGCAGTTCTTC
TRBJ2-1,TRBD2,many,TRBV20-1,CSARDSLAGPLREQFF,TGCAGTGCCCGGGACAGCCTAGCGGGGCCGTTACGGGAGCAGTTCTTC
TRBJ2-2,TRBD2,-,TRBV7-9,CASSERAGVDTGELFF,TGTGCCAGCAGCGAAAGGGCGGGAGTCGACACCGGGGAGCTGTTTTTT
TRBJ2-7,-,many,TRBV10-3,CAISESQAGFGGGTYEQYF,TGTGCCATCAGTGAGTCGCAGGCAGGATTTGGAGGGGGTACCTACGAGCAGTACTTC
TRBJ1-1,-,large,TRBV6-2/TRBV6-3,CASRKTGETEAFF,TGTGCCAGCAGGAAAACGGGAGAGACTGAAGCTTTCTTT
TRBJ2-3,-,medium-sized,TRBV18,CASSPDTDTQYF,TGTGCCAGCTCACCAGACACAGATACGCAGTATTTT
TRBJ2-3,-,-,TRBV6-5,CASSYSGEGEEDTQYF,TGTGCCAGCAGTTACTCAGGGGAAGGAGAGGAAGATACGCAGTATTTT
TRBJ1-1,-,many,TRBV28,CASSLGTEAFF,TGTGCCAGCAGTTTAGGCACTGAAGCTTTCTTT
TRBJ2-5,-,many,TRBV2,CASTSPGLETQYF,TGTGCCAGCACCAGCCCGGGATTGGAGACCCAGTACTTC
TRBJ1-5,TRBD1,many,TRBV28,CASSLRLGQMNQPQHF,TGTGCCAGCAGTTTGCGGTTGGGACAGATGAATCAGCCCCAGCATTTT
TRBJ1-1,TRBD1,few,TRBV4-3,CASSQDGRGRNTEAFF,TGCGCCAGCAGCCAAGACGGGAGGGGGCGGAACACTGAAGCTTTCTTT
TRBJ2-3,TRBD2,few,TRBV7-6,CASSLLLAGNTDTQYF,TGTGCCAGCAGCTTATTACTAGCGGGGAACACAGATACGCAGTATTTT
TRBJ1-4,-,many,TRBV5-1,CASSLDGVLGEKLFF,TGCGCCAGCAGCTTGGATGGGGTGTTAGGAGAAAAACTGTTTTTT
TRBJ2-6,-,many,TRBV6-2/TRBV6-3,CASSYSSRAGSGANVLTF,TGTGCCAGCAGTTACTCCTCCCGGGCGGGGTCCGGGGCCAACGTCCTGACTTTC
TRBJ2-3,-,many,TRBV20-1,CSARQGPSTDTQYF,TGCAGTGCTAGACAGGGCCCCAGCACAGATACGCAGTATTTT
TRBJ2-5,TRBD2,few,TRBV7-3,CASSLTSGAGETQYF,TGTGCCAGCAGCTTAACTAGCGGGGCCGGGGAGACCCAGTACTTC
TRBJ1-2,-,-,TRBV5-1,CASSREQGSLGYTF,TGCGCCAGCTCCCGTGAGCAGGGGAGTCTTGGCTACACCTTC
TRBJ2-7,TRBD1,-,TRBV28,CASSFTGTGGYEQYF,TGTGCCAGCAGTTTTACCGGGACAGGGGGCTACGAGCAGTACTTC
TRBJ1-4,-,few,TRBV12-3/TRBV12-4,CASRIIPSEKLFF,TGTGCCAGCAGAATAATACCGAGCGAAAAACTGTTTTTT
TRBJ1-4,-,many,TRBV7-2,CASSPGGVNEKLFF,TGTGCCAGCAGCCCCGGCGGGGTGAATGAAAAACTGTTTTTT
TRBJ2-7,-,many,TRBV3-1,CASRLTGYEQYF,TGTGCCAGCAGGCTAACAGGCTACGAGCAGTACTTC
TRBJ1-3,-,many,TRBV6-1,CASSEGTAGNTIYF,TGTGCCAGCAGTGAAGGGACAGCCGGAAACACCATATATTTT
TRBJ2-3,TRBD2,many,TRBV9,CASSVGLGGSGTDTQYF,TGTGCCAGCAGCGTAGGGTTAGGCGGGAGTGGCACAGATACGCAGTATTTT
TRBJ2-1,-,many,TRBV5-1,CASSWSGPSSYNEQFF,TGCGCCAGCAGCTGGAGCGGCCCGAGCTCCTACAATGAGCAGTTCTTC
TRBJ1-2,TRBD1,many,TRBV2,CASSAGQGNFNYGYTF,TGTGCCAGCAGCGCGGGACAGGGGAATTTTAACTATGGCTACACCTTC
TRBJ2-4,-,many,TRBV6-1,CASSELISMNIQYF,TGTGCCAGCAGTGAATTGATTAGTATGAACATTCAGTACTTC
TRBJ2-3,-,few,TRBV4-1,CASSQDRTTYTQYF,TGCGCCAGCAGCCAAGATAGGACAACCTATACGCAGTATTTT
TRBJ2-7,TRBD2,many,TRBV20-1,CSAATSGRAYEQYF,TGCAGTGCCGCGACTAGCGGGAGGGCCTACGAGCAGTACTTC
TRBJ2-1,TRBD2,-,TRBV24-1,CATGLAGVNEQFF,TGTGCCACCGGACTAGCGGGGGTCAATGAGCAGTTCTTC
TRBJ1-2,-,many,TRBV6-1,CASSEAQGSYGYTF,TGTGCCAGCAGTGAAGCGCAGGGAAGCTATGGCTACACCTTC
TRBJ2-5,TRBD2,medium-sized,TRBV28,CASSLGLAGSSTQYF,TGTGCCAGCAGTTTAGGCCTAGCGGGATCCTCGACCCAGTACTTC